Presented here are 20 T cell receptor beta chains from one specimen sequenced in a study. TCRdb ran MiXCR on the 5' RACE reads and lists one entry per CDR3 protein. The sample holds 62,000 or so distinct CDR3 sequences, about 20% seen once. The sample consisted of memory CD4+ T cells sorted from a lymph node. As to subset: memory CD4+ T cells, CD4+CD45RO+CD25-. The source of these receptors is a female donor with breast cancer.

The chain combines TRBV5-5 with TRBJ1-6; possible D gene TRBD1, 6 bases. Looked up from germline, CDR1 is SGHKS and CDR2 is YYEKEE (reference sequence). This CDR3 is built from 16 residues. V lost 0 bases to trimming and J lost 7 bases, with 14 bases between them. In nucleotides, the CDR3 is TGTGCCAGCAGCTTGGGGGGCAGGGGAGAGAATTCACCCCTCCACTTT. It translates to CASSLGGRGENSPLHF.

This clonotype turned up a few times. The chain is built from TRBV30 and TRBJ1-1, with D uncertain. Germline CDR1 is GTSNPN and CDR2 is SVGIG (reference sequence). V was clipped by 1 base and J by 1 base, with 19 bases between them. The CDR3 consists of 17 residues. CDR3 in amino acids: CAWSGTERLYGNTEAFF. Written as DNA, the CDR3 is TGTGCCTGGAGTGGAACAGAGAGATTGTACGGGAACACTGAAGCTTTCTTT.

This chain connects TRBV9 to TRBJ2-6; 9 nucleotides agree with TRBD1. With V trimmed by 2 bases and J by 4 bases, 7 bases remained unmatched. CDR1 and CDR2 from the germline V gene are SGDLS and YYNGEE. This CDR3 has 17 amino acids. The CDR3 DNA follows: TGTGCCAGCAGCGTCACGGGGACAGGGACCGGGGCCAACGTCCTGACTTTC. This codes for CASSVTGTGTGANVLTF. Combining the CDR3 with reference TRBV9 and TRBJ2-6 gives the whole variable domain DSGVTQTPKHLITATGQRVTLRCSPRSGDLSVYWYQQSLDQGLQFLIQYYNGEERAKGNILERFSAQQFPDLHSELNLSSLELGDSALYFCASSVTGTGTGANVLTFGAGSRLTVL.

This clonotype has a handful of counts. The rearrangement uses TRBV7-2 and TRBJ1-2; D is unresolved. The CDR3 has 13 amino acids. Germline V CDR1 and CDR2: SGHTA, FQGNSA. V was trimmed by 4 bases and J by 0 bases, leaving 6 bases between them. The CDR3 nucleotides read TGTGCCAGCAGCTCCCAAACTAACTATGGCTACACCTTC. Translation: CASSSQTNYGYTF. Using reference TRBV7-2 and TRBJ1-2 for the parts outside the CDR3, the full variable domain is GAGVSQSPSNKVTEKGKDVELRCDPISGHTALYWYRQSLGQGLEFLIYFQGNSAPDKSGLPSDRFSAERTGGSVSTLTIQRTQQEDSAVYLCASSSQTNYGYTFGSGTRLTVV.

Only a few counts were recorded for this clonotype. CDR3 nucleotides: TGTGCCAGCAGTGGAAGACAGGGAATGGGCTATGGCTACACCTTC. Encoded protein: CASSGRQGMGYGYTF. The rearrangement links TRBV6-1 to TRBJ1-2; 7 positions match TRBD1. This CDR3 has 15 residues. The V gene end was trimmed by 4 bases and the J gene end by 4 bases; junction bases not matched to a gene: 9. Germline V gene lookup returns CDR1 MNHNS and CDR2 SASEGT.

This clonotype was found once. This chain uses TRBV24-1 with TRBJ2-7; maybe TRBD2 (6 bases). This CDR3 region has 13 residues. Deletions cut 5 bases from V and 3 bases from J, with 10 bases between. Germline lookup yields CDR1 KGHDR and CDR2 SFDVKD. The CDR3 DNA is TGTGCCACCAGTGGCGGGATCAACTACGAGCAGTACGTC. It translates to CATSGGINYEQYV.

Comment on this clonotype: A much larger clonotype is one base distant, so this may be a read error. No conserved phenylalanine or tryptophan is present at the end of the CDR3, so a read error is the likely explanation. V usage is TRBV5-5 and J usage is TRBJ2-7; D ambiguous. Germline CDR1 is SGHKS and CDR2 is YYEKEE (reference sequence). This CDR3 region has 12 residues. Trimming left V 0 bases short and J 4 bases short, with 5 bases between. CDR3 region: CASSLDLYEQYL. For the CDR3, the DNA is TGTGCCAGCAGCTTGGACCTATACGAGCAGTACCTC.

This clonotype has more than one count but fewer than ten. V is TRBV2 and J is TRBJ1-1; weak D call: TRBD1 (5 bases). The CDR3 length is 12 residues. Between the trimmed V and J ends, which lost 8 bases and 4 bases, there was a span of 11 bases. The germline V gene encodes CDR1 SNHLY and CDR2 FYNNEI. In DNA, the CDR3 is TGTGCCAGCTCCTCCCAGGGCACTGAAGCTTTCTTT. This sequence encodes CASSSQGTEAFF.

This clonotype was found a few times. The chain recombines TRBV5-1 with TRBJ2-2, with TRBD2 as a possible D gene (6 bases). The CDR3 covers 17 residues. V was shortened by 4 bases and J by 0 bases, with 16 bases between the two germline ends. Germline loops: CDR1 SGHRS, CDR2 YFSETQ. This chain's CDR3 is CASSRLADGTNTGELFF. The CDR3 DNA is TGCGCCAGCAGCCGGTTAGCGGACGGTACGAACACCGGGGAGCTGTTTTTT.

There are many counts of this clonotype. For the CDR3, the DNA is TGTGCCAGCGTTTCCGGGACAGGGACCTCCGATCAGCCCCAGCATTTT. Protein product: CASVSGTGTSDQPQHF. The V call is TRBV6-1, the J call TRBJ1-5, with 9 bases that match TRBD1. Germline V gives CDR1 MNHNS, CDR2 SASEGT. Unmatched junction bases numbered 13, after V lost 8 bases and J lost 5 bases. There are 16 residues in the CDR3.

This clonotype turned up a few times. The V call is TRBV6-1, the J call TRBJ1-1, with D perhaps TRBD1 (6 bases). Trimming removed 7 bases from V and 2 bases from J, with 14 bases in between. CDR1 and CDR2 (germline): MNHNS, SASEGT. This CDR3 has 14 residues. The CDR3 is CASIINRVNTEAFF. CDR3 coding DNA: TGTGCCAGCATTATCAACAGGGTCAACACTGAAGCTTTCTTT.

This clonotype has more than one count but fewer than ten. The rearrangement uses TRBV12-3 or TRBV12-4 and TRBJ2-3; D gene ambiguous. The CDR3 length is 13 residues. The V end was cut by 3 bases, the J end by 7 bases, with 11 bases between. The chain's CDR3 is CASSFPPQNTQYF. The CDR3 DNA reads as TGTGCCAGCAGTTTCCCACCGCAAAATACGCAGTATTTT.

The table lists this clonotype with many counts. V gene TRBV5-1 combines with J gene TRBJ1-1; 7 bases line up with TRBD1. V lost 0 bases, J lost 6 bases, and 2 bases stayed unmatched. CDR3 length: 13 amino acids. Germline CDR1 SGHRS, CDR2 YFSETQ. In nucleotides, the CDR3 is TGCGCCAGCAGCTTGGAGGGGGCCCCTGAAGCTTTCTTT. Translation: CASSLEGAPEAFF.

The chain combines TRBV7-3 with TRBJ2-6; no definite D call. The CDR3 is 15 residues long. Germline CDR1 is SGHTA and CDR2 is FQGTGA. V was clipped by 8 bases and J by 1 base, with 12 bases between them. The chain's CDR3 is CASGNPRSGANVLTF. The CDR3, as DNA: TGTGCCAGCGGGAACCCGCGATCTGGGGCCAACGTCCTGACTTTC.

The V gene is TRBV5-1, the J gene TRBJ1-6; D is unclear. The germline CDR1 and CDR2 sequences are SGHRS and YFSETQ. The length of the CDR3 is 16 residues. V lost 0 bases and J 7 bases, leaving 14 bases between the germline ends. The DNA for the CDR3 is TGCGCCAGCAGCTTGGGGCGGACGTCGTTGAATTCACCCCTCCACTTT. Amino acids: CASSLGRTSLNSPLHF.

Regarding this clonotype: A much larger clone sits a single nucleotide away, making a read error possible. V is TRBV7-2 and J is TRBJ1-3; weak D call: TRBD1 (5 bases). In germline, CDR1 is SGHTA, CDR2 FQGNSA. The CDR3 loop spans 15 amino acids. The CDR3 bases are TGTGCCAGCAGCCCATACGGGACCGCCGGAAACATCATATATTTT. This translates into CASSPYGTAGNIIYF.

A word on this clonotype: This clone may be a read error of a much larger clone one base away. This sequence joins TRBV29-1 and TRBJ2-3; D is undetermined. The CDR3 is 12 amino acids. Germline V gene lookup returns CDR1 SQVTM and CDR2 ANQGSEA. This CDR3 reads CSVGSPGDAQYF. CDR3 nucleotide sequence: TGCAGCGTTGGTTCTCCAGGAGATGCGCAGTATTTT.

The V call is TRBV5-1, the J call TRBJ2-7; TRBD2 is a possible D gene (7 bases). V was pared by 7 bases and J by 1 base, with 15 bases between. The CDR3 runs 14 residues. Looked up from germline, CDR1 is SGHRS and CDR2 is YFSETQ. CDR3 coding DNA: TGCGCCAGCGGCCGGACAGCGGGATCCTACGAGCAGTACTTC. As protein: CASGRTAGSYEQYF.

V usage is TRBV14 and J usage is TRBJ1-6; D is uncertain. Germline lookup yields CDR1 SGHDN and CDR2 FVKESK. Trimming cost V 10 bases and J 0 bases, with 10 bases left between them. This CDR3 comprises 14 residues. DNA for the CDR3: TGTGCCACCGCACTTGGCTCCTATAATTCACCCCTCCACTTT. It codes for CATALGSYNSPLHF.

CDR3 DNA sequence: TGTGCCAGCAGTGAGGGATTGGAGACCCAGTACTTC. It specifies CASSEGLETQYF. The chain combines TRBV7-9 with TRBJ2-5; tentative D call: TRBD2 (5 bases). Germline values: CDR1 SEHNR, CDR2 FQNEAQ (reference sequence). CDR3 length: 12 amino acids. V was shortened by 6 bases and J by 5 bases, with 10 bases between the two germline ends.